This T cell receptor beta chain appears in the sequencing data of a study of blood T cells in healthy people across ages (dated by TCRdb to between 2014 and 2017). Some background on the complete study: In model experiments, template switching captured roughly one uniquely barcoded TCR beta cDNA molecule for every two T cells. To track age-related changes in TCR beta repertoire diversity, the study relied on deep sequencing normalized with unique cDNA molecular identifiers. The donors were divided into four age groups: young (average around 15 years), middle-aged (about 41), aged (about 60) and long-lived (roughly 88). To avoid experimental bias, donors of different ages were distributed randomly across sequencing lanes. For two donors (one aged 18 to 30 and one aged 80 or older), the study analyzed two additional independent replicas of 1 million unique cDNA reads from the same blood draw. Points the paper makes about the study in general: Donor CMV infection status was unknown, potentially confounding age-related changes in expanded clonotypes. Observed TCR beta diversity per million T cells fell roughly linearly with age, and a significant reduction was already apparent by age roughly 40. Compared with the aged group, the long-lived group had more naive CD4+ T cells, fewer expanded clones and increased TCR diversity, a pattern suggesting age selection. A strong correlation was found between observed TCR beta diversity and the percentage of naive T cells measured by flow cytometry. Estimates of total diversity from one million sequenced T cells were regarded as lower bounds and underestimates. Conclusive comparison of naive and antigen-experienced compartments was prevented by the profiling of bulk unsorted PBMCs.

The CDR3 sequence holds 14 residues, the cysteine and phenylalanine included. Only CDR3 DNA is held: 42 bases, read in frame from base 1. CDR1 is given as SNHLY and CDR2 as FYNNEI, both from the germline V gene. At the junction V is shortened by 3 bases and J by 0 bases, with 6 bases in between. The 35 to 40 donors, aged about 6 to 100 years, were systemically healthy Caucasian individuals from Russia. About 9.1 milliliters of peripheral blood were collected from each donor into EDTA-treated Vacutainer tubes. Ficoll-Paque density-gradient centrifugation was used to isolate PBMCs, with at least 7 million per sample. Trizol reagent was used to extract total RNA from PBMCs, with at least 5 micrograms per sample. For every donor, flow cytometry on a PBMC aliquot measured the percentage of naive CD45RAhigh/CD27high T cells. This clonotype was observed a handful of times. Its antigen is still unknown. It has no much larger one-base neighbor in the sample; base qualities were not kept.

The library came from 5' RACE. The sequencing machine was an Illumina HiSeq 2500. A second roughly 6 to 12 cycle PCR used a sample-barcoded 5' primer and a J-beta primer mix. Each TCR beta cDNA molecule received a unique molecular identifier from a template-switch 5' adaptor carrying 12 random nucleotides. Each sample yielded at least 2.5 million CDR3-containing paired-end reads. First-strand cDNA synthesis was performed from all RNA using the Mint cDNA synthesis kit, with priming by a TRBC-specific oligonucleotide. After uracil-DNA glycosylase treatment, a first 18-cycle PCR used universal primers M1SS and BC2_uni_R on all cDNA. As for the authors' bioinformatics: For normalization, 1 million high-quality reads, each with a distinct molecular identifier, were randomly selected from each sample. Reads with shared molecular identifiers were discarded instead of being binned into consensus sequences. CDR3 identification, clonotype clustering and error correction used MiTCR with a Q25 quality threshold and the strictest error-elimination algorithm. A nonparametric unseen species model using Euler transformation provided a lower-bound estimate of total TCR beta diversity. TCRdb trimmed the raw reads at Q25, called clones with MiXCR and kept productive beta chains. Each entry is one CDR3 protein sequence, shown with its most common DNA and genes. None of the V and J calls come from the authors' own analysis; TCRdb made them. This sample has about a million distinct CDR3 sequences in its table, and around two fifths of those were observed once. The ten largest account for around 13% of the sample.

The sequence is built from TRBV2 and TRBJ2-4; no D gene can be assigned with confidence. The origin of this receptor is a man younger than 30 in good health. Sequenced material: blood. In nucleotide form, the sequence is TGTGCCAGCAGTGACTCAGAAGCCAAAAACATTCAGTACTTC. Translated, it reads CASSDSEAKNIQYF.